This T cell receptor (beta chain) emerged from a study of T-cell memory formation after mild COVID-19. Study-level information: TCR clusters largely stayed donor specific.

5'RACE with constant-segment primers built TCRalpha and TCRbeta cDNA libraries with UMIs. TCRdb used MiXCR to reprocess the 5' RACE reads, holding one entry per CDR3 protein. The sample yields approximately 480,000 distinct CDR3 sequences, 15% to 20% seen once. Comments on this clonotype: The antigen remains unidentified.

Deletions cut 0 bases from V and 3 bases from J, with 15 bases between. This CDR3 spans 16 amino acids. Study-wide results and limits: For contracting clones, CD4+ ones sat mainly in CM and EM, CD8+ in EMRA. The pre-infection memory compartment contained some responding clones, suggesting cross-reactive memory joined.

The clonotype was recovered from an adult woman who had mild COVID-19 (a few samples of this study predate the infection). Cell type and time point are not known. The chain carries TRBV12-3 or TRBV12-4 and TRBJ2-7; D is undetermined. Specimen: PBMCs or a T cell subset sorted from them (not recorded which). The CDR3 protein is CASSLAPVLASYEQYF. DNA for the CDR3: TGTGCCAGCAGTTTAGCGCCCGTGTTGGCGAGCTACGAGCAGTACTTC.